Only a few counts were recorded for the clone carrying this T cell receptor beta chain. The sample comes from a study of T-cell reconstitution after alpha-beta-depleted transplantation in children. The TCRbeta library incorporated unique molecular identifiers. MiXCR, applied by TCRdb to the PCR reads, yields one record per CDR3 protein. The sample has around 600,000 distinct CDR3 sequences; approximately 17% are singletons. V gave up 5 bases and J gave up 0 bases, with 11 bases separating them. The CDR3 extends over 14 amino acids. In germline, CDR1 is SGHTA, CDR2 FQGNSA. This TCR came from a human donor who donated a stem cell graft to a child with acute myeloid leukemia. The sample in question was PBMCs from the stem cell graft donor, obtained from the stem cell graft. The genes are TRBV7-2 and TRBJ2-7; maybe TRBD1 (5 bases). The CDR3 sequence is CASSEQVSSYEQYF. Here the CDR3 DNA reads TGTGCCAGCAGCGAACAGGTTAGCTCCTACGAGCAGTACTTC.